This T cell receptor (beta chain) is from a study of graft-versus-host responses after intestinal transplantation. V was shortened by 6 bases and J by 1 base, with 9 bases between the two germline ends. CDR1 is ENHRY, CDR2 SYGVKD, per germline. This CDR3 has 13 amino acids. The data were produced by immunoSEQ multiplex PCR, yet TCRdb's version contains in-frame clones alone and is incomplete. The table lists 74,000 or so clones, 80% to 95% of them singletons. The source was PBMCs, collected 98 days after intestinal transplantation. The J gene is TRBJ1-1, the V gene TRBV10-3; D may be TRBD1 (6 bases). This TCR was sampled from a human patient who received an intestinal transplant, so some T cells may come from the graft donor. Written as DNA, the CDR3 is TGTGCCATCAGCGCGACAGGGAACACTGAAGCTTTCTTT. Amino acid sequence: CAISATGNTEAFF.